The 12 T cell receptor beta chains below all came from one sample that was sequenced in a study of OX40 agonist ivuxolimab in advanced cancers. The protocol was immunoSEQ multiplex PCR, while the TCRdb copy is restricted to in-frame clones and leaves out a portion. This repertoire shows roughly 58,000 clones, 88% found once; its top ten account for 0.76%. The source material was CD4+ or CD8+ T cells sorted from blood, sampled in a trial of the OX40 agonist ivuxolimab. These receptors all come from an adult with an advanced solid tumor such as melanoma, head and neck, liver or kidney cancer.

This clone appeared a few times. In DNA form, the CDR3 reads TGTGCCAGCAGTATTCAGAGGGACACTGAAGCTTTCTTT. Protein sequence: CASSIQRDTEAFF. The chain uses TRBV6-5 and TRBJ1-1; D is undetermined. CDR1 is MNHEY, CDR2 SVGAGI, per germline. The CDR3 contains 13 residues. Trimming left V 5 bases short and J 3 bases short, with 10 bases between.

This clone showed up just once. The J gene is TRBJ1-6, the V gene TRBV30; the D gene is possibly TRBD1 (5 bases). Deletions cut 8 bases from V and 5 bases from J, with 13 bases between. From germline, CDR1 is GTSNPN and CDR2 SVGIG (reference sequence). This CDR3 spans 13 amino acids. The CDR3 spells CAATVGDNSPLHF. The CDR3 DNA follows: TGTGCCGCGACGGTAGGGGATAATTCACCCCTCCACTTT. Supplemented by reference TRBV30 and TRBJ1-6, the full variable domain reads SQTIHQWPATLVQPVGSPLSLECTVEGTSNPNLYWYRQAAGRGLQLLFYSVGIGQISSEVPQNLSASRPQDRQFILSSKKLLLSDSGFYLCAATVGDNSPLHFGNGTRLTVT.

The chain employs TRBV19 and TRBJ2-5, with 8 bases that match TRBD2. CDR1 and CDR2 (germline): LNHDA, SQIVND (reference sequence). This CDR3 comprises 16 residues. Trimming removed 7 bases from V and 5 bases from J; junction bases left unmatched: 15. Here the CDR3 reads CASKGSGGRRSETQYF. The CDR3 DNA sequence: TGTGCCAGTAAAGGTTCGGGCGGGAGGAGGTCGGAGACCCAGTACTTC.

A note on this clone: The same CDR3 is also encoded by other DNA sequences in this sample. The chain joins TRBV7-9 to TRBJ1-4; 7 bases match TRBD1. This CDR3 is built from 14 residues. Germline V gives CDR1 SEHNR, CDR2 FQNEAQ (reference sequence). V lost 5 bases, J lost 5 bases, and 5 bases stayed unmatched. The DNA for the CDR3 is TGTGCCAGCAGCCTACGACAGGGAAATGAAAAACTGTTTTTT. Translating gives CASSLRQGNEKLFF.

The chain links TRBV7-3 to TRBJ2-2, with 7 nucleotides matching TRBD1. The CDR3 totals 16 residues. CDR1 is SGHTA and CDR2 is FQGTGA in the germline V gene. V dropped 1 base and J dropped 2; count of bases not matched to a gene: 4. CDR3 residues: CASSLRQGENTGELFF. In DNA form, the CDR3 reads TGTGCCAGCAGCTTAAGGCAGGGGGAAAACACCGGGGAGCTGTTTTTT.

The chain combines TRBV4-3 with TRBJ2-5; D unclear. This CDR3 has 15 amino acids. Trimming pared 1 base from V and 2 bases from J, leaving 11 bases between. CDR1 is LGHNA, CDR2 YSLEER, per germline. The CDR3 nucleotides are TGCGCCAGCAGCCAAGGCGGAATCGGGCAAGAGACCCAGTACTTC. Protein product: CASSQGGIGQETQYF.

This CDR3 reads CASSGLAYIQYF. As DNA, the CDR3 is TGTGCCAGCAGCGGGCTAGCATACATTCAGTACTTC. The J gene is TRBJ2-4, the V gene TRBV14, with D possibly TRBD2 on 5 matching bases. Germline V lookup: CDR1 SGHDN, CDR2 FVKESK. This CDR3 has 12 residues. The V and J ends lost 5 bases and 8 bases respectively, with 10 bases between them.

A single count supports this clone. The J gene is TRBJ1-1, the V gene TRBV21-1; the table names TRBD1, a call not compared with the DNA. TRBV21-1 is a listed pseudogene. This CDR3 spans 15 amino acids. CDR3 sequence: CARGGDRVGNTEAFF. CDR3 DNA sequence: TGTGCCAGGGGGGGTGACAGGGTCGGGAACACTGAAGCTTTCTTT.

This chain joins TRBV4-3 and TRBJ2-5; no definite D call. Trimming cost V 0 bases and J 6 bases, with 14 bases left between them. Germline V gene data show CDR1 as LGHNA and CDR2 as YSLEER. CDR3 length: 15 amino acids. CDR3 loop: CASSQERMSVQTQYF. Written as DNA, the CDR3 is TGCGCCAGCAGCCAAGAACGGATGTCAGTACAGACCCAGTACTTC.

The table lists this clone with a count of one. The chain carries TRBV27 and TRBJ2-7, with D maybe TRBD2 (6 bases). Trimming pared 2 bases from V and 7 bases from J, leaving 18 bases between. Germline CDR1 is MNHEY and CDR2 is SMNVEV (reference sequence). The CDR3 contains 15 residues. The CDR3 DNA follows: TGTGCCAGCAGTTTACTGGGACTTTCAAGAGGGGAGCAGTACTTC. It specifies CASSLLGLSRGEQYF.

This clone came up once. This sequence joins TRBV7-2 and TRBJ1-2; D not certain. V was pared by 1 base and J by 5 bases, with 8 bases between. The CDR3 has 13 residues. From germline, CDR1 is SGHTA and CDR2 FQGNSA. CDR3 in amino acids: CASSLEPVYGYTF. The CDR3 DNA sequence: TGTGCCAGCAGCTTAGAGCCAGTATATGGCTACACCTTC.

The V and J genes are TRBV9 and TRBJ2-1, with D uncertain. The V end was cut by 0 bases, the J end by 2 bases, with 3 bases between. Looked up from germline, CDR1 is SGDLS and CDR2 is YYNGEE. The CDR3 totals 13 residues. The CDR3, as DNA: TGTGCCAGCAGCGTAGAGACCTACAATGAGCAGTTCTTC. Residues: CASSVETYNEQFF.